Shown below are 2 T cell receptor beta chains from a single sample sequenced in a study of shared clonotypes between healthy human individuals (dated by TCRdb to the early 2020s). To prepare the library, the immunoSEQ multiplex PCR assay was applied. The table comes from immuneACCESS by way of TCRdb, which keeps in-frame sequences with V and J called. Part of the clones is missing from these tables; in studies checked, under half for an unresolved V gene and the rest for unknown reasons. The table for this sample lists about 980,000 clones; about 80% of them were counted only once. Roughly 1.5% of the sample is in the top ten clones. Sequencing was carried out using memory CD4+ T cells sorted from blood. According to the study, the label for this sample's cell subset or site signals: CD45RA-negative fraction. These receptors came from a man younger than 35 in good health.

The chain has TRBV6-5 and TRBJ1-2; a weak D match, TRBD1 (5 bases). V lost 5 bases and J lost 0, with 10 bases in between. The CDR3 runs to 14 residues. CDR1 MNHEY and CDR2 SVGAGI come from the germline V gene. This chain's CDR3 is CASSRQTTNYGYTF. The CDR3 DNA reads TGTGCCAGCAGTCGACAGACAACTAACTATGGCTACACCTTC.

The V and J genes are TRBV30 and TRBJ1-5; D uncertain. This CDR3 region has 15 residues. V was clipped by 1 base and J by 0 bases, with 10 bases between them. Germline values: CDR1 GTSNPN, CDR2 SVGIG (reference sequence). The CDR3 region is CAWSDRIYSNQPQHF. In nucleotides, the CDR3 is TGTGCCTGGAGTGACCGTATCTATAGCAATCAGCCCCAGCATTTT.